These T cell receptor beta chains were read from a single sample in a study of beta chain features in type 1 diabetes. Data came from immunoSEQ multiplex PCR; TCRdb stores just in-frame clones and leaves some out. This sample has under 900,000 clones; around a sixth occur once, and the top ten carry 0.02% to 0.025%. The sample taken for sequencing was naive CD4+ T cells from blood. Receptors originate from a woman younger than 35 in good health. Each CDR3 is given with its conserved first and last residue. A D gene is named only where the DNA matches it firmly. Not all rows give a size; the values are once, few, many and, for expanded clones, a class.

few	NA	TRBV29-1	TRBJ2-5	CSVMGIQETQYF	TGCAGCGTGATGGGGATCCAAGAGACCCAGTACTTC
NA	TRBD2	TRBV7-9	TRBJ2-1	CASSIFLAGGHYNEQFF	TGTGCCAGCAGCATCTTTCTAGCGGGAGGGCATTACAATGAGCAGTTCTTC
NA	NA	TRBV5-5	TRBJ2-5	CASSTSGVETQYF	TGTGCCAGCAGCACCTCAGGGGTGGAGACCCAGTACTTC
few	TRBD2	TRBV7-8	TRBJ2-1	CASSRLAVNEQFF	TGTGCCAGCAGCAGACTAGCGGTCAATGAGCAGTTCTTC
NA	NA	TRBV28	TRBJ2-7	CASRTVSYEQYF	TGTGCCAGTCGGACCGTCTCCTACGAGCAGTACTTC
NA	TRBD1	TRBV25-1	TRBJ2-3	CASRSQGGGTQYF	TGTGCCAGCAGGTCCCAAGGGGGCGGTACGCAGTATTTT
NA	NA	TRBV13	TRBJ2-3	CASTSTRTDTQYF	TGTGCCAGCACCTCGACCCGCACAGATACGCAGTATTTT
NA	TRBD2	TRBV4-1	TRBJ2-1	CASSQIGQREVSYNEQFF	TGCGCCAGCAGCCAGATCGGTCAGCGGGAGGTCTCCTACAATGAGCAGTTCTTC
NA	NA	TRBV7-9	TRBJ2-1	CASSLAHEQFF	TGTGCCAGCAGCCTAGCCCATGAGCAGTTCTTC
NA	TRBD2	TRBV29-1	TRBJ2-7	CSVEDRTSGNYEQYF	TGCAGCGTTGAAGACCGGACTAGCGGGAACTACGAGCAGTACTTC
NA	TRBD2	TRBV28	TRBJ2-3	CASSLGLAGAGSTDTQYF	TGTGCCAGCAGTTTAGGACTAGCGGGAGCTGGTAGCACAGATACGCAGTATTTT
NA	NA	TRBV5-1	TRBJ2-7	CASAGGPSYEQYF	TGCGCCAGCGCGGGCGGGCCGTCCTACGAGCAGTACTTC
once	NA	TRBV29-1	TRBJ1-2	CNVGNRGDGYTF	TGCAACGTTGGTAATAGGGGAGATGGCTACACCTTC
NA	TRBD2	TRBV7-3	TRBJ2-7	CASSFASGDEQYF	TGTGCCAGCAGCTTTGCTAGCGGGGACGAGCAGTACTTC